The 26 T cell receptor beta chains in this list originate from one sample, sequenced in a study of early T cells in non-severe SARS-CoV-2 infection. Via MiXCR, TCRdb re-called the 5' RACE reads, giving one row per CDR3 protein. Among about 39,000 distinct CDR3 sequences, around 4.1% were seen once, and the ten largest hold approximately 3%. Sequencing was performed on whole blood. The receptor set was obtained from an adult who was a healthcare worker with PCR-confirmed SARS-CoV-2 infection or an uninfected control (not recorded which).

This clonotype was detected many times. V gene TRBV20-1 combines with J gene TRBJ2-1; D may be TRBD2 (5 bases). The germline CDR1 and CDR2 sequences are DFQATT and SNEGSKA (reference sequence). V was clipped by 3 bases and J by 12 bases, with 21 bases between them. The CDR3 consists of 14 residues. This CDR3 reads CSASPLSRGSPQFF. In DNA form, the CDR3 reads TGCAGTGCTAGTCCCCTGTCGCGTGGGAGCCCGCAGTTCTTC.

This clonotype was seen ten or more times. This chain uses TRBV7-2 with TRBJ2-3, with D unresolved. Per germline, CDR1 SGHTA and CDR2 FQGNSA. Trimming removed 5 bases from V and 9 bases from J, with 12 bases in between. This CDR3 has 12 amino acids. CDR3 in DNA: TGTGCCAGCAGCGAAGGCGTTGGCACGCAGTATTTT. Its translation: CASSEGVGTQYF. The full variable domain, with the rest looked up from reference TRBV7-2 and TRBJ2-3, is GAGVSQSPSNKVTEKGKDVELRCDPISGHTALYWYRQSLGQGLEFLIYFQGNSAPDKSGLPSDRFSAERTGGSVSTLTIQRTQQEDSAVYLCASSEGVGTQYFGPGTRLTVL.

This clonotype was counted only a few times. This rearrangement joins TRBV3-1 to TRBJ2-1, with TRBD2 as a possible D gene (5 bases). Germline-derived CDR1 and CDR2 are LGHDT and YNNKEL (reference sequence). With 3 bases removed from V and 3 bases from J, the gap between germline ends came to 12 bases. There are 15 residues in the CDR3. CDR3 in DNA: TGTGCCAGCAGCCAGTCCGACTACGACTACAATGAGCAGTTCTTC. Encoded protein: CASSQSDYDYNEQFF.

This clonotype showed up many times. V is TRBV9 and J is TRBJ1-2, with D tentatively TRBD1 (5 bases). Trimming cost V 0 bases and J 6 bases, with 15 bases left between them. Germline values: CDR1 SGDLS, CDR2 YYNGEE. The CDR3 contains 15 residues. The DNA of the CDR3 is TGTGCCAGCAGCGTAGCCCAGGGAGGCATCAATGGCTACACCTTC. Translated: CASSVAQGGINGYTF.

This clonotype was counted many times. This rearrangement joins TRBV20-1 to TRBJ2-3; either TRBD1 or TRBD2 may fit D (5 bases each). This CDR3 is built from 13 residues. The germline gives CDR1 DFQATT, CDR2 SNEGSKA (reference sequence). V was trimmed by 7 bases and J by 1 base, leaving 12 bases between them. CDR3 in DNA: TGCAGTGGGGACCACCGGGGCACAGATACGCAGTATTTT. Its protein is CSGDHRGTDTQYF.

This clonotype was observed at least ten times. The chain uses TRBV12-3 or TRBV12-4 and TRBJ1-3; the match to TRBD1 covers 7 bases. The CDR3 extends over 16 amino acids. After removal of 4 bases from V and 0 bases from J, the junction contained 6 bases not matched to a gene. CDR3 sequence (DNA): TGTGCCAGCAGTTCGGGACAGTCTTCCTCTGGAAACACCATATATTTT. Translated: CASSSGQSSSGNTIYF.

In this sample, this clonotype turned up many times. This chain links TRBV12-5 with TRBJ1-1; D remains ambiguous. With 0 bases removed from V and 5 bases from J, the gap between germline ends came to 7 bases. The CDR3 spans 13 residues. The germline CDR1 and CDR2 sequences are LGHNT and FRNRAP. CDR3 nucleotides: TGTGCTAGTGGTTTGGTCGCGGGGACTGAAGCTTTCTTT. It encodes CASGLVAGTEAFF. The full variable domain, with the rest looked up from reference TRBV12-5 and TRBJ1-1, is DARVTQTPRHKVTEMGQEVTMRCQPILGHNTVFWYRQTMMQGLELLAYFRNRAPLDDSGMPKDRFSAEMPDATLATLKIQPSEPRDSAVYFCASGLVAGTEAFFGQGTRLTVV.

The sample holds many counts of this clonotype. The chain couples TRBV2 to TRBJ2-3; D is unresolved. V lost 7 bases and J 4 bases, leaving 15 bases between the germline ends. The CDR3 covers 14 residues. Germline V gives CDR1 SNHLY, CDR2 FYNNEI. The CDR3 coding sequence is TGTGCCAGCACTCGGGCCCCGCCCGCAGATACGCAGTATTTT. This translates into CASTRAPPADTQYF. Variable domain in full (rest from reference TRBV2 and TRBJ2-3): EPEVTQTPSHQVTQMGQEVILRCVPISNHLYFYWYRQILGQKVEFLVSFYNNEISEKSEIFDDQFSVERPDGSNFTLKIRSTKLEDSAMYFCASTRAPPADTQYFGPGTRLTVL.

This clonotype has more than one count but fewer than ten. This rearrangement joins TRBV6-5 to TRBJ1-5; possibly TRBD1 for D (6 bases). Trimming pared 8 bases from V and 3 bases from J, leaving 14 bases between. This CDR3 has 14 residues. The germline V gene encodes CDR1 MNHEY and CDR2 SVGAGI. CDR3 nucleotides: TGTGCCAGCGGGGGCAGGGGAGTCAATCAGCCCCAGCATTTT. It is translated as CASGGRGVNQPQHF.

In this sample, this clonotype turned up many times. The chain is built from TRBV19 and TRBJ2-1; the D gene is possibly TRBD1 (6 bases). Germline values: CDR1 LNHDA, CDR2 SQIVND (reference sequence). This CDR3 region has 15 residues. Between the trimmed V and J ends, which lost 3 bases and 3 bases, there was a span of 12 bases. The CDR3 sequence: CASSMAGANYNEQFF. CDR3 bases: TGTGCCAGTAGTATGGCAGGGGCAAACTACAATGAGCAGTTCTTC.

The table lists this clonotype with many counts. The chain couples TRBV2 to TRBJ1-4; D gene ambiguous. CDR1 and CDR2 (germline): SNHLY, FYNNEI. The CDR3 is made up of 14 amino acids. V was clipped by 7 bases and J by 7 bases, with 16 bases between them. The CDR3, as DNA: TGTGCCAGCAACCGTGGACCAGGTTCTGAAAAACTGTTTTTT. Translation gives CASNRGPGSEKLFF.

The chain combines TRBV7-6 with TRBJ2-1; 7 nucleotides line up with TRBD1. CDR3 length equals 20 residues. Germline V gene sequence: CDR1 SGHVS, CDR2 FNYEAQ. V shed 4 bases and J 1 base; nucleotides not matched to a gene: 19. The CDR3 DNA sequence: TGTGCCAGCAGCTCGGACAGGACACCGCACGAAGCGAGGTCCTACAATGAGCAGTTCTTC. This sequence encodes CASSSDRTPHEARSYNEQFF.

The sample holds many counts of this clonotype. The V and J genes are TRBV28 and TRBJ2-2, with D perhaps being TRBD1 or TRBD2 (5 bases each). This CDR3 region has 16 residues. Trimming left V 2 bases short and J 4 bases short, with 14 bases between. Per germline, CDR1 MDHEN and CDR2 SYDVKM. The CDR3 DNA reads as TGTGCCAGCAGTTTAGAGGGGCAGGGTGTCACCGGGGAGCTGTTTTTT. Protein sequence: CASSLEGQGVTGELFF.

This clonotype showed up many times. CDR3 bases: TGTGCCAGCAGTCCCGGGACGAGAGAAGAGACCCAGTACTTC. It specifies CASSPGTREETQYF. This chain joins TRBV6-6 and TRBJ2-5; D may match TRBD1 or TRBD2 (5 bases each). The CDR3 loop spans 14 amino acids. V lost 5 bases to trimming and J lost 3 bases, with 13 bases between them. From germline, CDR1 is MNHNY and CDR2 SVGAGI (reference sequence).

This clonotype was counted at least ten times. The chain recombines TRBV9 with TRBJ2-1; D may be TRBD1 (6 bases). This CDR3 spans 15 amino acids. Germline values: CDR1 SGDLS, CDR2 YYNGEE. Trimming pared 4 bases from V and 7 bases from J, leaving 18 bases between. DNA for the CDR3: TGTGCCAGCAGCACCCGTGGGGGCGGCAGGAATGAGCAGTTCTTC. It encodes CASSTRGGGRNEQFF.

The chain combines TRBV20-1 with TRBJ1-1; tentative D call: TRBD1 (5 bases). This CDR3 is 13 amino acids long. The V end lost 4 bases, the J end lost 1 base, and 10 bases lay between the germline ends. Germline values: CDR1 DFQATT, CDR2 SNEGSKA (reference sequence). CDR3 DNA: TGCAGTGCTAACAGGAACCCGAACACTGAAGCTTTCTTT. It codes for CSANRNPNTEAFF.

This clonotype was seen repeatedly, ten times or more. This chain connects TRBV5-1 to TRBJ2-1; a weak D match, TRBD1 (5 bases). Trimming took off 3 bases at V and 6 bases at J, with 13 bases between the two ends. Looked up from germline, CDR1 is SGHRS and CDR2 is YFSETQ. This CDR3 comprises 14 residues. The CDR3 DNA is TGCGCCAGCAGCTCCTCCGACAGTTCCAATGAGCAGTTCTTC. The encoded protein is CASSSSDSSNEQFF.

This clonotype was found many times. The chain joins TRBV5-5 to TRBJ1-3; D call uncertain. Germline V lookup: CDR1 SGHKS, CDR2 YYEKEE (reference sequence). The CDR3 contains 14 residues. Trimming shortened V by 1 base and J by 1 base, and 6 bases separated the two germline ends. Here the CDR3 reads CASSLYLSGNTIYF. In nucleotides, the CDR3 is TGTGCCAGCAGCTTGTACTTATCTGGAAACACCATATATTTT.

This clonotype was found a few times. The J gene is TRBJ2-3, the V gene TRBV5-1; 7 bases are shared with TRBD2. Germline lookup yields CDR1 SGHRS and CDR2 YFSETQ. This CDR3 has 16 amino acids. J gave up 0 bases and V 4 bases, and 8 bases lay outside the gene matches. CDR3 bases: TGCGCCAGCAGCACCCTTAGCGGGCCAAGCACAGATACGCAGTATTTT. It codes for CASSTLSGPSTDTQYF.

This clonotype was recorded many times. This CDR3 reads CASSPGTGGYGYTF. The CDR3 nucleotides are TGTGCCAGCTCTCCCGGGACAGGGGGCTATGGCTACACCTTC. This sequence joins TRBV18 and TRBJ1-2; 11 nucleotides agree with TRBD1. V shed 6 bases and J 4 bases; nucleotides not matched to a gene: 4. The CDR3 loop spans 14 amino acids. In germline, CDR1 is KGHSH, CDR2 LQKENI.

This clonotype was observed many times. The chain links TRBV2 to TRBJ1-5; D is unresolved. Per germline, CDR1 SNHLY and CDR2 FYNNEI. The CDR3 covers 14 residues. Deletions cut 1 base from V and 4 bases from J, with 8 bases between. The CDR3 region has the DNA TGTGCCAGCAGTGAAGAGGGTGTGAATCAGCCCCAGCATTTT. Residues: CASSEEGVNQPQHF.

This clonotype was detected ten times or more. The chain recombines TRBV11-2 with TRBJ2-4, with D unresolved. This CDR3 comprises 15 residues. Trimming shortened V by 6 bases and J by 0 bases, and 12 bases separated the two germline ends. Germline values: CDR1 SGHAT, CDR2 FQNNGV. The CDR3 protein is CASRRLDLAKNIQYF. Written as DNA, the CDR3 is TGTGCCAGCAGGCGACTTGACCTAGCCAAAAACATTCAGTACTTC.

This clonotype has ten or more counts. V is TRBV29-1 and J is TRBJ1-1; D is possibly TRBD1 (5 bases). The CDR3 length is 11 residues. Germline V gene data show CDR1 as SQVTM and CDR2 as ANQGSEA. The V end lost 6 bases, the J end lost 1 base, and 6 bases lay between the germline ends. The CDR3 reads CSVGQNTEAFF. CDR3 bases: TGCAGCGTAGGACAGAACACTGAAGCTTTCTTT.

At least ten counts were recorded for this clonotype. V gene TRBV5-5 combines with J gene TRBJ1-2; D gene unclear. The V end was cut by 2 bases, the J end by 0 bases, with 8 bases between. CDR1 SGHKS and CDR2 YYEKEE come from the germline V gene (reference sequence). The CDR3 loop spans 14 amino acids. The chain's CDR3 is CASSFQVANYGYTF. For the CDR3, the DNA is TGTGCCAGCAGCTTCCAGGTCGCTAACTATGGCTACACCTTC.

This clonotype was detected many times. This chain connects TRBV6-6 to TRBJ2-5; D gene ambiguous. CDR1 is MNHNY, CDR2 SVGAGI, per germline (reference sequence). The CDR3 totals 14 residues. V was clipped by 0 bases and J by 0 bases, with 5 bases between them. CDR3: CASSYSGNQETQYF. CDR3 in DNA: TGTGCCAGCAGTTACTCGGGGAACCAAGAGACCCAGTACTTC.

This clonotype was observed at least ten times. CDR3: CASSQRTGLFKQYF. As DNA, the CDR3 is TGTGCCAGCAGCCAACGGACAGGATTGTTCAAGCAGTACTTC. This sequence joins TRBV14 and TRBJ2-7; 7 bases agree with TRBD1. The V and J ends lost 2 bases and 8 bases, in that order; junction bases with no gene match: 9. Looked up from germline, CDR1 is SGHDN and CDR2 is FVKESK. The CDR3 loop spans 14 amino acids.